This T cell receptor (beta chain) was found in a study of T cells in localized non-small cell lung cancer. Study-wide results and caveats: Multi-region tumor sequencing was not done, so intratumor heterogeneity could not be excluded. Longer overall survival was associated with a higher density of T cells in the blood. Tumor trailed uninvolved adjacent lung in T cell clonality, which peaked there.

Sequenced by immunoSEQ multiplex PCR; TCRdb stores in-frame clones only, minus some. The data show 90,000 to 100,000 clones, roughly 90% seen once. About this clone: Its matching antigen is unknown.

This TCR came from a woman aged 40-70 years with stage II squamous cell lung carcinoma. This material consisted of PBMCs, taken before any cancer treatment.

CDR3 DNA: TGCGCCAGCTCGGTTCCGACCCGGGAGACAGATACGCAGTATTTT. It is translated as CASSVPTRETDTQYF. J is TRBJ2-3 and V is TRBV5-1, with D tentatively TRBD2 (6 bases). The CDR3 runs 15 residues. Germline V CDR1 and CDR2: SGHRS, YFSETQ. The germline V and J ends were trimmed by 7 bases and 3 bases, with 18 bases remaining between them.